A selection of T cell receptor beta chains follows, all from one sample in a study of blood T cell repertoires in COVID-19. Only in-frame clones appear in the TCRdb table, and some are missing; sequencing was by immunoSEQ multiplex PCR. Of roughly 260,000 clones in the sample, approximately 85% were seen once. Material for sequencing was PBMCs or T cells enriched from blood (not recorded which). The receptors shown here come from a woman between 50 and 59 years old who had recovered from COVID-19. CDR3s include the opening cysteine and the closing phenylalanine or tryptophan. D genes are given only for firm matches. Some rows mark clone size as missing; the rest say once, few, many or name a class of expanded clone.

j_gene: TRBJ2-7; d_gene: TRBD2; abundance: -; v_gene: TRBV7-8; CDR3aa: CASSSAGGRRTYEQYF; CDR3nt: TGTGCCAGCAGCTCTGCGGGGGGCAGACGAACCTACGAGCAGTACTTC
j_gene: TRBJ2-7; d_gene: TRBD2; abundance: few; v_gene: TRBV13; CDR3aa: CASSLALAGALGEQYF; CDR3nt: TGTGCCAGCAGCTTAGCACTAGCGGGAGCCTTGGGGGAGCAGTACTTC
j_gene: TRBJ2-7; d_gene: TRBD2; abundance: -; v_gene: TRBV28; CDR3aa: CASSYSLAGAYEQYF; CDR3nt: TGTGCCAGCAGTTATTCCCTAGCGGGAGCCTACGAGCAGTACTTC
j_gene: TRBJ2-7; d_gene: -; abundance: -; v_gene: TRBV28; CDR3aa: CASSLSGMGYEQYF; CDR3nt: TGTGCCAGCAGTTTATCCGGGATGGGGTACGAGCAGTACTTC
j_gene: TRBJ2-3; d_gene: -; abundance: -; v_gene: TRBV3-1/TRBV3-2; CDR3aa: CASSLVSGTQYF; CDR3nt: TGTGCCAGCAGCTTAGTATCGGGTACGCAGTATTTT
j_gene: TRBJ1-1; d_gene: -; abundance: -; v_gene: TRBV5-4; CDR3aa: CASSLVTGNTEAFF; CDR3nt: TGTGCCAGCAGCCTGGTCACAGGGAACACTGAAGCTTTCTTT
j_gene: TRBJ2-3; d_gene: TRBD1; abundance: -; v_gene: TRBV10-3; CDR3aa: CAIRARTGGTDTQYF; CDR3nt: TGTGCCATCAGAGCCCGGACAGGGGGCACAGATACGCAGTATTTT
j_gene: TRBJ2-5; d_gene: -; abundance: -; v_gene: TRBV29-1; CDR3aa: CSVARQASPRETQYF; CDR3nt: TGCAGCGTTGCTCGCCAAGCCTCCCCGAGGGAGACCCAGTACTTC
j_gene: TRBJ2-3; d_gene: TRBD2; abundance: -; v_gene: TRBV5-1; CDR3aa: CASSLGGRAPTDTQYF; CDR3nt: TGCGCCAGCAGCTTGGGAGGGAGGGCCCCCACAGATACGCAGTATTTT
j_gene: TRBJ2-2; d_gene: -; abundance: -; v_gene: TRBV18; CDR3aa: CASSPGTPANTGELFF; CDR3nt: TGTGCCAGCTCACCCGGGACACCCGCGAACACCGGGGAGCTGTTTTTT
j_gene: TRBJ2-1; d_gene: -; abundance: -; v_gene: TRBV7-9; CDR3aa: CASSLVGDEQFF; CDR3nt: TGTGCCAGCAGCTTAGTCGGAGATGAGCAGTTCTTC
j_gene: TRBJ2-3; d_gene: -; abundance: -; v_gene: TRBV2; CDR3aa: CASSGPTRGDTQYF; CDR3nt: TGTGCCAGCAGTGGACCTACACGGGGAGATACGCAGTATTTT
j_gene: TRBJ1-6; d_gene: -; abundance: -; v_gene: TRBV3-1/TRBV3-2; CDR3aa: CASSQLGGYNSPLHF; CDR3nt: TGTGCCAGCAGCCAATTGGGGGGCTATAATTCACCCCTCCACTTT
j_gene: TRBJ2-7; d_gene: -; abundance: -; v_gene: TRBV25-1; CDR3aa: CASSEFKDVGGKYEQYF; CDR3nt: TGTGCCAGCAGTGAATTTAAAGACGTCGGGGGAAAATACGAGCAGTACTTC
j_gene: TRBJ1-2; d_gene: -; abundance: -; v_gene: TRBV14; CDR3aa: CASSQDYREGYTF; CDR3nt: TGTGCCAGCAGCCAAGACTACAGGGAGGGCTACACCTTC
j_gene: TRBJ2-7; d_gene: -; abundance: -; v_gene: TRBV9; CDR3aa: CASSVQGAHGEQYF; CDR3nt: TGTGCCAGCAGCGTACAAGGGGCCCACGGAGAGCAGTACTTC
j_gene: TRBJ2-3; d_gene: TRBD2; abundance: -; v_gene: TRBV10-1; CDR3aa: CASSESGGRSTDTQYF; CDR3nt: TGCGCCAGCAGTGAGTCGGGCGGGAGGTCCACAGATACGCAGTATTTT
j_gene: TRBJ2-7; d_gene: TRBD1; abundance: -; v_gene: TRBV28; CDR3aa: CASSQDRVRQYF; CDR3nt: TGTGCCAGCAGTCAAGACAGGGTTCGGCAGTACTTC
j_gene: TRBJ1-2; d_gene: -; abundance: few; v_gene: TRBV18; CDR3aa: CASSPVNLWASMSGYTF; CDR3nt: TGTGCCAGCTCACCAGTGAATCTCTGGGCCTCGATGAGTGGCTACACCTTC
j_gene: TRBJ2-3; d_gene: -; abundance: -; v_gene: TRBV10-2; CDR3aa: CASRTGTANTDTQYF; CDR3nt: TGCGCCAGCAGAACCGGGACTGCCAACACAGATACGCAGTATTTT
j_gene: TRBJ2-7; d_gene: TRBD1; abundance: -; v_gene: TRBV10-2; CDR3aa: CASLQGAISYEQYF; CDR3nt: TGCGCCAGCCTACAGGGGGCAATCTCCTACGAGCAGTACTTC
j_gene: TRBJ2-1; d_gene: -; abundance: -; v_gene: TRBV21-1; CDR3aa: CASSPGQGANEQFF; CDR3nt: TGTGCCAGCAGCCCCGGGCAGGGGGCGAATGAGCAGTTCTTC
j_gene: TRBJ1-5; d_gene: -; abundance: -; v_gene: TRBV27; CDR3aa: CASSLTESNQPQHF; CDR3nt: TGTGCCAGCAGTTTAACAGAGAGCAATCAGCCCCAGCATTTT
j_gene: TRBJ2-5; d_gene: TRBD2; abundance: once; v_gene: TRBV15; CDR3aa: CATSPGLPKETQYF; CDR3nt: TGTGCCACCAGTCCGGGACTACCTAAAGAGACCCAGTACTTC
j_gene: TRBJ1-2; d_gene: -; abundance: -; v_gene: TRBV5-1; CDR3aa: CASSMDGGYGYTF; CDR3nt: TGCGCCAGCAGTATGGACGGGGGCTATGGCTACACCTTC
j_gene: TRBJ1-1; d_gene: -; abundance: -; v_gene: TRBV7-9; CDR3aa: CASSLRGGASEAFF; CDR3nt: TGTGCCAGCAGCTTAAGGGGGGGCGCATCTGAAGCTTTCTTT
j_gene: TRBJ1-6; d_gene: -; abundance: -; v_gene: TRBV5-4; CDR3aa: CASSFGVSPLHF; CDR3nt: TGTGCCAGCAGCTTCGGGGTATCACCCCTCCACTTT
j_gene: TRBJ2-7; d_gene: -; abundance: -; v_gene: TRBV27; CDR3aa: CASSLMSTGYEQYF; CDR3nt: TGTGCCAGCAGTTTAATGTCTACGGGCTACGAGCAGTACTTC
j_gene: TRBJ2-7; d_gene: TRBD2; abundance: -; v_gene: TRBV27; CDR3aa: CASSRTGLAGEQYF; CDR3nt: TGTGCCAGCAGCCGTACGGGACTAGCGGGCGAGCAGTACTTC
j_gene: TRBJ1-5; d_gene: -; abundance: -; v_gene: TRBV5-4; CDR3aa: CASSLGTGVQPQHF; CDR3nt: TGTGCCAGCAGCTTGGGGACGGGGGTGCAGCCCCAGCATTTT
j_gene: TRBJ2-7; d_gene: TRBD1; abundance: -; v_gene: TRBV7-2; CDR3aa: CASSPTGNSYEQYF; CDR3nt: TGTGCCAGCAGCCCGACAGGGAACTCCTACGAGCAGTACTTC
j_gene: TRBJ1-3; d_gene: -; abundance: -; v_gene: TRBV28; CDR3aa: CASSLRSHTIYF; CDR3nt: TGTGCCAGCAGTTTGAGAAGTCACACCATATATTTT
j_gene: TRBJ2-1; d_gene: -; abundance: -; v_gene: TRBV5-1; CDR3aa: CASSKVQSSYNEQFF; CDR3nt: TGCGCCAGCAGCAAGGTACAGAGCTCCTACAATGAGCAGTTCTTC
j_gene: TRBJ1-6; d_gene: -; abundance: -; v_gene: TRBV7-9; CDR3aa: CASSRDNANSPLHF; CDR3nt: TGTGCCAGCAGCCGGGACAATGCGAATTCACCCCTCCACTTT
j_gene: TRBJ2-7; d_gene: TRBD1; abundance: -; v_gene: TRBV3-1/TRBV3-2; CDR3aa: CASSHPGQGFNEQYF; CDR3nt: TGTGCCAGCAGCCATCCCGGACAGGGGTTCAACGAGCAGTACTTC
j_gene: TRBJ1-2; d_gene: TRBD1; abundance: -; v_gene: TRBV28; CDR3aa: CASSWGTGINYGYTF; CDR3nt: TGTGCCAGCAGTTGGGGGACAGGAATTAACTATGGCTACACCTTC
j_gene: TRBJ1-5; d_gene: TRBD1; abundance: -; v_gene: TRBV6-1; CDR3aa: CASSDRAGGAGQPQHF; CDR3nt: TGTGCCAGCAGTGATAGGGCAGGGGGCGCCGGTCAGCCCCAGCATTTT
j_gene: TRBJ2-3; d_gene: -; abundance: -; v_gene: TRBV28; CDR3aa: CASRTASDTQYF; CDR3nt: TGTGCCAGCAGGACAGCGTCAGATACGCAGTATTTT
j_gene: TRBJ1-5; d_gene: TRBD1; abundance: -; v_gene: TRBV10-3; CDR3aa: CAIADRGNQPQHF; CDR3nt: TGTGCCATAGCGGACAGGGGCAATCAGCCCCAGCATTTT
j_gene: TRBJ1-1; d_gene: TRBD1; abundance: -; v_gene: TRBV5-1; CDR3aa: CASSLAGDREAFF; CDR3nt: TGCGCCAGCAGCTTGGCCGGGGACAGGGAAGCTTTCTTT
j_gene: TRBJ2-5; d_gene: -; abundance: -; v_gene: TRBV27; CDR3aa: CASSTPRGYQETQYF; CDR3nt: TGTGCCAGCAGTACGCCCCGCGGATACCAAGAGACCCAGTACTTC